A single sample gave rise to the 4 T cell receptor beta chains below, sequenced in a study of Ad26.COV2.S vaccination and SARS-CoV-2 variants. The protocol was immunoSEQ multiplex PCR, while the TCRdb copy is restricted to in-frame clones and leaves out a portion. The top ten hold 9% to 15% of the sample, which has fewer than 500,000 clones, over 75% seen once. Treatment here: 15 to 20 received Ad26.COV2.S at low or high dose, single or two shots; about 5 received placebo; per-sample allocation not given. Specimens were obtained on day 63 following the first vaccine or placebo injection. Sequences were derived from peripheral blood, sampled in a trial of Ad26.COV2.S vaccine versus placebo. These receptors all come from a person between 18 and 65 years old who received the Ad26.COV2.S COVID-19 vaccine or a placebo.

The CDR3 reads CASSQNLAGAYNEQFF. CDR3 sequence (DNA): TGTGCCAGCAGCCAAAATCTAGCGGGAGCTTACAATGAGCAGTTCTTC. The V and J genes are TRBV3-1 (or the pseudogene TRBV3-2) and TRBJ2-1, with TRBD2 matching over 10 bases. The V and J ends lost 2 bases and 4 bases, in that order; junction bases with no gene match: 5. Germline loops: CDR1 LGHDT, CDR2 YNNKEL (reference sequence). CDR3 size: 16 residues.

The CDR3 DNA follows: TGCGCCAGCAGCCTCACTCTCGGGAAGACCAATGAGCAGTTCTTC. This gives the protein CASSLTLGKTNEQFF. The chain links TRBV4-3 to TRBJ2-1; D possibly corresponds to TRBD2 (5 bases). CDR1 and CDR2 (germline): LGHNA, YSLEER. CDR3 length: 15 residues. Between the trimmed V and J ends, which lost 4 bases and 6 bases, there was a span of 16 bases.

The V call is TRBV5-1, the J call TRBJ2-7, with 10 bases aligning to TRBD2. Germline assignment: CDR1 SGHRS and CDR2 YFSETQ. Trimming at V came to 4 bases and at J to 4 bases, leaving 8 bases not matched to a gene. The CDR3 is 15 amino acids. As DNA, the CDR3 is TGCGCCAGCAGCCCAGCGGGAGGGCCCGAGTACGAGCAGTACTTC. Translation gives CASSPAGGPEYEQYF.

The rearrangement uses TRBV9 and TRBJ2-3; D gene unclear. Germline-derived CDR1 and CDR2 are SGDLS and YYNGEE. Trimming removed 7 bases at V and 1 base at J, with 10 bases between. The CDR3 is 13 residues long. CDR3 region: CASEQLGTDTQYF. CDR3 DNA: TGTGCCAGCGAACAACTGGGCACAGATACGCAGTATTTT.